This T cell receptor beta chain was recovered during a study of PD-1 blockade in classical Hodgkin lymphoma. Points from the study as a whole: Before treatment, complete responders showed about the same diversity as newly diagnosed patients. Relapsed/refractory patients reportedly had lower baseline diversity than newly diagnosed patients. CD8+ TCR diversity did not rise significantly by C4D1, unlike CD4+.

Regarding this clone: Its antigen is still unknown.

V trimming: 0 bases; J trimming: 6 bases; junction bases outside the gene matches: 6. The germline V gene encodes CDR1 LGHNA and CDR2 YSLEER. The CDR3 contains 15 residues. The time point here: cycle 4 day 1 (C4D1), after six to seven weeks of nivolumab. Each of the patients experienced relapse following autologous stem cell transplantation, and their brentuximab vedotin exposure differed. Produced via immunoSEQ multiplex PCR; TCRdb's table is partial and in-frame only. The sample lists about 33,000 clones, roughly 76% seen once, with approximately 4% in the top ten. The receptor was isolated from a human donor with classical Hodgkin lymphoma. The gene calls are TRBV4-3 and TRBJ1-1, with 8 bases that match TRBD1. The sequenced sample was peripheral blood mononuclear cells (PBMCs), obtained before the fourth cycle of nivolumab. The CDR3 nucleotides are TGCGCCAGCAGCCAAGACAGGGGGCTGGTGGCTGAAGCTTTCTTT. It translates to CASSQDRGLVAEAFF.